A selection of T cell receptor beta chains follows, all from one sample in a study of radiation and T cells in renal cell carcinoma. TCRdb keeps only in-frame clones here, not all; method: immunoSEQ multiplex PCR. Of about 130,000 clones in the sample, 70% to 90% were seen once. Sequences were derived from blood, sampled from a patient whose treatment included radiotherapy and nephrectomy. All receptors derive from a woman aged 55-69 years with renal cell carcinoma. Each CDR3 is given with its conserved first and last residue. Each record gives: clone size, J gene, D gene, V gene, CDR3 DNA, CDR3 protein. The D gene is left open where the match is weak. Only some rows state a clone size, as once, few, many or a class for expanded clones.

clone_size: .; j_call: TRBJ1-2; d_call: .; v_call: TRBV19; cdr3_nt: TGTGCCAGCCTACCCGGACCGAACGACATTTATGGCTACACCTTC; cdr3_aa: CASLPGPNDIYGYTF
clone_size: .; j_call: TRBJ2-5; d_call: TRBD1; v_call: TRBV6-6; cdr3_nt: TGTGCCAGCAGTTCCCGACAGGGGGAAGAGACCCAGTACTTC; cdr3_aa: CASSSRQGEETQYF
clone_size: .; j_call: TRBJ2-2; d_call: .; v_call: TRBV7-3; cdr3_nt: TGTGCCAGCAGCCCCACCGGGGAGTGGGATAACACCGGGGAGCTGTTTTTT; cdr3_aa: CASSPTGEWDNTGELFF
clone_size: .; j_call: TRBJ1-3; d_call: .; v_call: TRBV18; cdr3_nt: TGTGCCAGCTCACCACGAGGCGAGGGGACACCTGGAAACACCATATATTTT; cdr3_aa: CASSPRGEGTPGNTIYF
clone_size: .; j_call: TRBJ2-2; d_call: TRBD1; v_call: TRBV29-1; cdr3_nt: TGCAGCGTTATAACAGGGGCGCTCACCGGGGAGCTGTTTTTT; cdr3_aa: CSVITGALTGELFF
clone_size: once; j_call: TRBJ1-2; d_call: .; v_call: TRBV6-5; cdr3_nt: TGTGCCAGCAGTACCTTAGGGGGGTTTGAGGGCTACACCTTC; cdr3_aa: CASSTLGGFEGYTF
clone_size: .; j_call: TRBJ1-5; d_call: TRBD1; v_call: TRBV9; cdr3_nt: TGTGCCAGCAGCGAGACAGGGACGGGTCAGCCCCAGCATTTT; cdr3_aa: CASSETGTGQPQHF
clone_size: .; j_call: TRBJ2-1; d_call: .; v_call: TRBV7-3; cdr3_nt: TGTGCCAGCAGCTTAATGTCAGGCAATGAGCAGTTCTTC; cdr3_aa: CASSLMSGNEQFF
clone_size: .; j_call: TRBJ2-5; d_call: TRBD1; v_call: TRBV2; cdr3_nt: TGTGCCAGCACCACAGCAGGGGGCTTTGAGACCCAGTACTTC; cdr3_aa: CASTTAGGFETQYF
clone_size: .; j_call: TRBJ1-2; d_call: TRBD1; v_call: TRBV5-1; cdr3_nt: TGCGCCAGCAGCTTGGAGGGACAGGGAAATGGCTACACCTTC; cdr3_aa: CASSLEGQGNGYTF
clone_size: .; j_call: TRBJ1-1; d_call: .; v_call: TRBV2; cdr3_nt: TGTGCCAGCACCGACAGGTTAAACACTGAAGCTTTCTTT; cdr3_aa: CASTDRLNTEAFF
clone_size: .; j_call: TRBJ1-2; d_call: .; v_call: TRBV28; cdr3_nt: TGTGCCAGCCGGGCAGGGGCTAACTATGGCTACACCTTC; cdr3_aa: CASRAGANYGYTF
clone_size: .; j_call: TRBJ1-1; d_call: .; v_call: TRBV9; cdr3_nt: TGTGCCAGCAGCGTAGGGTTTGGGGAAACTGAAGCTTTCTTT; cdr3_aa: CASSVGFGETEAFF
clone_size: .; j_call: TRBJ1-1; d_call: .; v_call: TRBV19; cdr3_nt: TGTGCCAGCCGCTGGGCGCCAGACATGAACACTGAAGCTTTCTTT; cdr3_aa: CASRWAPDMNTEAFF
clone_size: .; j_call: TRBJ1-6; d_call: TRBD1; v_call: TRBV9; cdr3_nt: TGTGCCAGCAGCCCAGGGGGGGATAATTCACCCCTCCACTTT; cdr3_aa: CASSPGGDNSPLHF